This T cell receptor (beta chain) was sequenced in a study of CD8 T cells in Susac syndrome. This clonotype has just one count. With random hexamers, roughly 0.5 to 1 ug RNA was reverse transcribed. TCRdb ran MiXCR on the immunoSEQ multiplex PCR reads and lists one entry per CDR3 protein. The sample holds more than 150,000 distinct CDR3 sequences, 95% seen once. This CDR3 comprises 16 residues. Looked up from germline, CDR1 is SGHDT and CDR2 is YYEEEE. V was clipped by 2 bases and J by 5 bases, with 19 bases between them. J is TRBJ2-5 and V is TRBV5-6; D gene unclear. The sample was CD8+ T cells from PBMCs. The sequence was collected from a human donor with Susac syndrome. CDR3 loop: CASSLDVAADGETQYF. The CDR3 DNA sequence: TGTGCCAGCAGCTTAGATGTGGCGGCGGATGGGGAGACCCAGTACTTC.